The T cell receptor beta chain under discussion was sequenced for a study of regulatory T cells in long-lasting Graves disease. Comment on this clonotype: Its specificity is not known. The germline gene is not matched at one end of the junction; a read error may be the cause.

Investigators prepared the TCR beta libraries by applying iRepertoire HTBI primers and Arm-PCR of CDR3 regions. TCRdb used MiXCR to reprocess the multiplex PCR reads, holding one entry per CDR3 protein. The table has 420,000 or so distinct CDR3 sequences, about a sixth seen once. Regarding the study as a whole: A limited number of samples was an acknowledged limitation.

CDR3 length: 12 residues. Germline assignment: CDR1 GTSNPN and CDR2 SVGIG (reference sequence). Time point given: newly diagnosed GD, antithyroid drugs for less than 3 months. RNA from PBMCs was the source of the TCR library. Roughly 9.5-milliliter peripheral blood samples went into EDTA tubes. This sample was shared with a second study, whose subject was T cells in Graves' hyperthyroidism and ophthalmopathy.

The chain employs TRBV30 and TRBJ2-3; D ambiguous. Sample: peripheral blood mononuclear cells (PBMCs), taken at new diagnosis, from a patient treated with antithyroid drugs. The origin of this receptor is a woman aged 18 to 35 with Graves disease. CDR3 in DNA: TGTGCCTGGGGCGGCAGAACAGATGCGCAGTATTTT. Its protein is CAWGGRTDAQYF.